Listed here are 22 T cell receptor beta chains from one sample, sequenced in a study of T cell changes during pregnancy in multiple sclerosis. This table comes from immunoSEQ multiplex PCR, and its TCRdb copy is limited to in-frame clones, with some not included. This repertoire shows about 35,000 clones, roughly nine tenths found once; its top ten account for 5% to 5.5%. The sequenced sample was peripheral blood, obtained in the third trimester of pregnancy. The source of these receptors is a female donor in good health, enrolled as a control in a pregnancy study.

The chain recombines TRBV9 with TRBJ1-3; TRBD1 matches at 8 bases. This CDR3 has 14 amino acids. The ends lost 6 bases at V and 4 bases at J; junction bases unmatched: 6. CDR1 SGDLS and CDR2 YYNGEE come from the germline V gene. This CDR3 reads CASNAAGGGNTIYF. The CDR3 coding sequence is TGTGCCAGCAACGCGGCAGGGGGCGGAAACACCATATATTTT.

This chain connects TRBV25-1 to TRBJ1-1; D is possibly TRBD1 (6 bases). V was trimmed by 2 bases and J by 4 bases, leaving 11 bases between them. Looked up from germline, CDR1 is MGHDK and CDR2 is SYGVNS. CDR3 size: 14 residues. The CDR3 sequence: CASSETGRGTEAFF. CDR3 coding DNA: TGTGCCAGCAGTGAAACAGGGAGGGGCACTGAAGCTTTCTTT.

This chain connects TRBV18 to TRBJ2-3, with 9 bases lining up with TRBD1. CDR1 and CDR2 (germline): KGHSH, LQKENI. The CDR3 is 17 residues long. Trimming cost V 5 bases and J 4 bases; bases outside gene matches: 13. The CDR3 loop is CASSSITGGAAADTQYF. The DNA of the CDR3 is TGTGCCAGCTCATCGATAACAGGGGGCGCGGCGGCAGATACGCAGTATTTT.

This rearrangement joins TRBV7-9 to TRBJ2-7, with 9 bases identical to TRBD2. CDR1 and CDR2 (germline): SEHNR, FQNEAQ (reference sequence). The V gene end was trimmed by 5 bases and the J gene end by 5 bases; junction bases not matched to a gene: 7. This CDR3 is built from 14 residues. The CDR3 bases are TGTGCCAGCAGCCTATCCGGACTAGCGAACGAGCAGTACTTC. It specifies CASSLSGLANEQYF.

The CDR3 DNA reads TGCGCCAGCAGCCAAGATTTAAGGGGTGCTAACTATGGCTACACCTTC. Its protein is CASSQDLRGANYGYTF. The chain recombines TRBV4-3 with TRBJ1-2; a weak D match, TRBD1 (5 bases). The germline V and J ends were trimmed by 0 bases and 0 bases, with 11 bases remaining between them. CDR1 and CDR2 from the germline V gene are LGHNA and YSLEER. The CDR3 covers 16 residues.

The chain has TRBV5-1 and TRBJ1-3; the D gene is possibly TRBD1 (5 bases). The CDR3 has 15 residues. V was shortened by 0 bases and J by 0 bases, with 7 bases between the two germline ends. Germline-derived CDR1 and CDR2 are SGHRS and YFSETQ. The DNA of the CDR3 is TGCGCCAGCAGCTTGGGACAGCTCTCTGGAAACACCATATATTTT. Translated, it gives CASSLGQLSGNTIYF.

This CDR3 is CASSLTVSNEKLFF. CDR3 sequence (DNA): TGCGCCAGCAGCTTGACAGTCTCGAATGAAAAACTGTTTTTT. The chain carries TRBV5-1 and TRBJ1-4; no clear D gene. The CDR3 sequence is 14 residues long. The germline V gene has CDR1 SGHRS and CDR2 YFSETQ. The V end lost 1 base, the J end lost 5 bases, and 9 bases lay between the germline ends.

This chain uses TRBV7-6 with TRBJ2-1; possible D gene TRBD2, 5 bases. From germline, CDR1 is SGHVS and CDR2 FNYEAQ. The V end was cut by 1 base, the J end by 0 bases, with 10 bases between. The CDR3 consists of 16 residues. In DNA, the CDR3 is TGTGCCAGCAGCTTAGGTCAGCGGAGCTCCTACAATGAGCAGTTCTTC. Protein: CASSLGQRSSYNEQFF.

This clone was counted ten times or more. The chain carries TRBV19 and TRBJ1-1; 7 nucleotides align to TRBD1. This CDR3 has 13 amino acids. Germline loops: CDR1 LNHDA, CDR2 SQIVND (reference sequence). The V gene end was trimmed by 4 bases and the J gene end by 4 bases; junction bases not matched to a gene: 3. CDR3 sequence: CASSRNRGTEAFF. The CDR3 DNA reads TGTGCCAGTAGTAGAAACAGGGGCACTGAAGCTTTCTTT.

The chain couples TRBV25-1 to TRBJ1-1; 12 bases are a match to TRBD1. Losses at the gene ends were 4 bases for V and 8 bases for J; bases not matched to a gene: 8. Germline V CDR1 and CDR2: MGHDK, SYGVNS. The CDR3 covers 15 residues. The CDR3 nucleotides are TGTGCCAGCAGTGCTTGGGACAGGGGGCAAACGGAAGCTTTCTTT. This gives the protein CASSAWDRGQTEAFF.

The rearrangement links TRBV2 to TRBJ1-4; no clear D. The CDR3 contains 15 residues. Germline CDR1 SNHLY, CDR2 FYNNEI. Between the trimmed V and J ends, which lost 0 bases and 0 bases, there was a span of 5 bases. In nucleotides, the CDR3 is TGTGCCAGCAGTGAAGCCCGCGCAACTAATGAAAAACTGTTTTTT. Protein: CASSEARATNEKLFF.

This clone was recorded only once. Mismatch with germline at one junction end may stem from a read error. The rearrangement uses TRBV6-4 and TRBJ2-7, with 8 bases identical to TRBD2. Germline-derived CDR1 and CDR2 are MRHNA and SNTAGT. CDR3 length: 15 residues. CDR3 DNA sequence: TGTGCCAGCAGTGACCACAGCGGGAGCTCCCACGAGCAGTACTTC. It yields the protein CASSDHSGSSHEQYF.

The chain combines TRBV9 with TRBJ2-1, with unresolved D. The germline V gene encodes CDR1 SGDLS and CDR2 YYNGEE. Trimming shortened V by 1 base and J by 7 bases, and 15 bases separated the two germline ends. This CDR3 is built from 15 residues. The CDR3 is CASSVRLMAENEQFF. In DNA form, the CDR3 reads TGTGCCAGCAGCGTAAGACTCATGGCGGAGAATGAGCAGTTCTTC.

The V call is TRBV5-6, the J call TRBJ1-1; TRBD1 matches at 10 bases. The germline gives CDR1 SGHDT, CDR2 YYEEEE. V shed 4 bases, J shed 5 bases, and the junction held 11 bases outside the gene matches. The CDR3 covers 16 residues. DNA of the CDR3: TGTGCCAGCAGCCAACTCTCGGACAGGGGGGAGACTGAAGCTTTCTTT. Amino acids: CASSQLSDRGETEAFF.

The chain combines TRBV28 with TRBJ2-5; 11 bases are shared with TRBD1. Germline CDR1 is MDHEN and CDR2 is SYDVKM. Trimming cost V 6 bases and J 2 bases; bases outside gene matches: 17. CDR3 length: 19 residues. Written as DNA, the CDR3 is TGTGCCAGCAGGGGGGACAGGGGGGGACCGGGCAAAACTCAAGAGACCCAGTACTTC. It translates to CASRGDRGGPGKTQETQYF.

The chain links TRBV2 to TRBJ1-4; a weak D match, TRBD1 (6 bases). The CDR3 is made up of 16 amino acids. From germline, CDR1 is SNHLY and CDR2 FYNNEI. V was pared by 2 bases and J by 0 bases, with 10 bases between. The CDR3 protein is CASSEQGFPTNEKLFF. For the CDR3, the DNA is TGTGCCAGCAGTGAACAGGGGTTCCCAACTAATGAAAAACTGTTTTTT.

The chain carries TRBV6-1 and TRBJ1-2; TRBD1 aligns across 10 bases. The CDR3 totals 19 residues. Losses at the gene ends were 0 bases for V and 2 bases for J; bases not matched to a gene: 12. Germline-derived CDR1 and CDR2 are MNHNS and SASEGT. CDR3 bases: TGTGCCAGCAGTGAAGCACGACCCGGCGGGACAGGGGCGAACTATGGCTACACCTTC. Translated, it gives CASSEARPGGTGANYGYTF.

The chain employs TRBV9 and TRBJ1-1, with D maybe TRBD1 (5 bases). Germline V lookup: CDR1 SGDLS, CDR2 YYNGEE. Trimming shortened V by 3 bases and J by 2 bases, and 8 bases separated the two germline ends. This CDR3 comprises 13 residues. CDR3 amino acids: CASSGGGNTEAFF. The CDR3 region has the DNA TGTGCCAGCAGCGGGGGCGGAAACACTGAAGCTTTCTTT.

The chain carries TRBV21-1 and TRBJ1-1; the table's D call, TRBD1, has no DNA check behind it. TRBV21-1 is given as a pseudogene. The CDR3 is made up of 14 amino acids. CDR3 loop: CASSKLLANTEAFF. In nucleotides, the CDR3 is TGTGCCAGCAGCAAACTGCTGGCGAACACTGAAGCTTTCTTT.

V usage is TRBV5-1 and J usage is TRBJ2-2; 11 bases map to TRBD2. The CDR3 covers 17 residues. The trim removed 5 bases at V and 2 bases at J, leaving 8 bases unmatched. Germline V gene sequence: CDR1 SGHRS, CDR2 YFSETQ. The CDR3 is CASRELSGGANTGELFF. CDR3 bases: TGCGCCAGCAGGGAACTTAGCGGGGGGGCCAACACCGGGGAGCTGTTTTTT.

This clone came up once. This chain uses TRBV6-5 with TRBJ2-2, with 10 bases identical to TRBD1. The J segment lost 4 bases and the V segment lost 5 bases, leaving 4 bases of the junction unmatched. Per the germline V gene, CDR1 is MNHEY and CDR2 is SVGAGI. The CDR3 runs 15 residues. The CDR3 DNA reads as TGTGCCAGCAGTGGTCGGGACAGGGGCACCGGGGAGCTGTTTTTT. As protein: CASSGRDRGTGELFF.

V and J are TRBV7-9 and TRBJ2-1; D is unresolved. V dropped 2 bases and J dropped 3 bases, with 8 bases sitting between them. Germline CDR1 and CDR2: SEHNR and FQNEAQ (reference sequence). CDR3 length equals 14 residues. Here the CDR3 reads CASSLSLVYNEQFF. DNA for the CDR3: TGTGCCAGCAGCTTATCTCTAGTCTACAATGAGCAGTTCTTC.